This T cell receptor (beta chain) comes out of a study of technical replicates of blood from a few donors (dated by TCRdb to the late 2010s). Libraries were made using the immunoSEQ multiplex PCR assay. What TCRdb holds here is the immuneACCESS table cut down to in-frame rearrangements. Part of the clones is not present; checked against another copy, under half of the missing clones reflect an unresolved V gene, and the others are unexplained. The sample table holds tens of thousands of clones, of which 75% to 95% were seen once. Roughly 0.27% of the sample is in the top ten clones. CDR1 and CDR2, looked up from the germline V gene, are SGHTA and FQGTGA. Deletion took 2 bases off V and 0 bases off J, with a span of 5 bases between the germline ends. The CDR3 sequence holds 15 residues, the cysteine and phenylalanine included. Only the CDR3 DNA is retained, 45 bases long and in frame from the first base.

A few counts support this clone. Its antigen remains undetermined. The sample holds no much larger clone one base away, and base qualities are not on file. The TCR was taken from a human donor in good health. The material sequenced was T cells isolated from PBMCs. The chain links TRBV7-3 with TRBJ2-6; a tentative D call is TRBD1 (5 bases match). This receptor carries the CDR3 CASSLDSSGANVLTF. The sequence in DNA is TGTGCCAGCAGCTTAGACAGCTCTGGGGCCAACGTCCTGACTTTC.